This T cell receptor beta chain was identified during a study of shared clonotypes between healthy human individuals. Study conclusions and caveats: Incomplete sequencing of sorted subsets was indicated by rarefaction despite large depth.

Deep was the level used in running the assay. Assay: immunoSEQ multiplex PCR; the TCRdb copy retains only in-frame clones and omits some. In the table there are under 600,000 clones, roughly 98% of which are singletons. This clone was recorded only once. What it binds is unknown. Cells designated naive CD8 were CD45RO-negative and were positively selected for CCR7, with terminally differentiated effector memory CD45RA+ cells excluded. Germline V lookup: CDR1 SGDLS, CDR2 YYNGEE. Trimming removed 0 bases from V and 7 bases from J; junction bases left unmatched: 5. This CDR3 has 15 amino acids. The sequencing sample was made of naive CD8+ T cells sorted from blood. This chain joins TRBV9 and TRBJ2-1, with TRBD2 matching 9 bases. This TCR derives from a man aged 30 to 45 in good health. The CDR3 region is CASSVGPAGGNEQFF. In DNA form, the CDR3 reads TGTGCCAGCAGCGTAGGACCAGCGGGAGGTAATGAGCAGTTCTTC.